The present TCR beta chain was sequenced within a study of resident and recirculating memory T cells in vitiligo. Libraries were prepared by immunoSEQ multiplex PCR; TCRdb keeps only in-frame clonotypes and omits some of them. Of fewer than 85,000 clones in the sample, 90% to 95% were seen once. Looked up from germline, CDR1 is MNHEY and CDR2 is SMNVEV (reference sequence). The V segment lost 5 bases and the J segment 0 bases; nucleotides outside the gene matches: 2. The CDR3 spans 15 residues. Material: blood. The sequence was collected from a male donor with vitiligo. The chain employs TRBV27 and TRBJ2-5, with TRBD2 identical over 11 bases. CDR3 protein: CASSRTSGYQETQYF. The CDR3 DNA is TGTGCCAGCAGTCGGACTAGCGGGTACCAAGAGACCCAGTACTTC.